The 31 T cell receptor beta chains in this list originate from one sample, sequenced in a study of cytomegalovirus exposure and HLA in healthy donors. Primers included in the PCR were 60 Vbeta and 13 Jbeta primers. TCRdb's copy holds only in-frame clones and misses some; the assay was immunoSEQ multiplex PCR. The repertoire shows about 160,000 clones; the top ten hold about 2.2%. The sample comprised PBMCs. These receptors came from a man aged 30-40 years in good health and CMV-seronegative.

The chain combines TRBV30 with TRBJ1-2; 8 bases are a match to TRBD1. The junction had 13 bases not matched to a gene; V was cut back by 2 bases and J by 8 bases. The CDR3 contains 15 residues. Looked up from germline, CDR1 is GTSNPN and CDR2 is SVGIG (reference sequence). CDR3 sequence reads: CAWSPTPDRVKGYTF. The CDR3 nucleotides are TGTGCCTGGAGTCCCACTCCGGACAGGGTAAAAGGCTACACCTTC.

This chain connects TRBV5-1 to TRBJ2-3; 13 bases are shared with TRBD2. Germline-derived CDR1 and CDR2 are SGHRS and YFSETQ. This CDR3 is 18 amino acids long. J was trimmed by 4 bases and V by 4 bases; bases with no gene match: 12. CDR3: CASSRTSGRAEGADTQYF. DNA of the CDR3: TGCGCCAGCAGCCGTACTAGCGGGAGGGCCGAGGGAGCAGATACGCAGTATTTT. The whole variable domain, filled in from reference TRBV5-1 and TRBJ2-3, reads KAGVTQTPRYLIKTRGQQVTLSCSPISGHRSVSWYQQTPGQGLQFLFEYFSETQRNKGNFPGRFSGRQFSNSRSEMNVSTLELGDSALYLCASSRTSGRAEGADTQYFGPGTRLTVL.

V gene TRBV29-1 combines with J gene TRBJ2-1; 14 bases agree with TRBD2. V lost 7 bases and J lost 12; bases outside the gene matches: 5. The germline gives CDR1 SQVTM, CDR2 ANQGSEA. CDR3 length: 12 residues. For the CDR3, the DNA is TGCAGCGCCCCGGGACTAGCGGGAGCGCAGTTCTTC. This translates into CSAPGLAGAQFF.

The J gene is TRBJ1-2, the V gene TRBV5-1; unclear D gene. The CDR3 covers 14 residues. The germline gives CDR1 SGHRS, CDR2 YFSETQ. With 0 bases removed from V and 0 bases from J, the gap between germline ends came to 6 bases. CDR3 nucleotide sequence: TGCGCCAGCAGCTTGGGGAGATCTAACTATGGCTACACCTTC. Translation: CASSLGRSNYGYTF.

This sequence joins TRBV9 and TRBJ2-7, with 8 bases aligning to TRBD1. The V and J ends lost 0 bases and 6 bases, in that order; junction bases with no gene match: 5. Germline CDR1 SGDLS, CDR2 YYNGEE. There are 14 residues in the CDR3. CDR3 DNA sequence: TGTGCCAGCAGCGTAGAGACAGGGACAGGCGAGCAGTACTTC. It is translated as CASSVETGTGEQYF.

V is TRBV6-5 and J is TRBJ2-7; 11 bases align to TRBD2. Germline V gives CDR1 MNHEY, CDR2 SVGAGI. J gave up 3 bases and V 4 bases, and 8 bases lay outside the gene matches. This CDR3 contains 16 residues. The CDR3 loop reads CASSSSRLAGRYEQYF. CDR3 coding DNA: TGTGCCAGCAGTTCATCCAGACTAGCGGGACGCTACGAGCAGTACTTC.

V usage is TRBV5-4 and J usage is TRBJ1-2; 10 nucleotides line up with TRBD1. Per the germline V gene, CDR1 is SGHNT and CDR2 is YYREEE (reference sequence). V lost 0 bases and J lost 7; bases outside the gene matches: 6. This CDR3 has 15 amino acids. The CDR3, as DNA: TGTGCCAGCAGCTTGGGCAACGACAGGGGGCTTGGCTACACCTTC. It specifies CASSLGNDRGLGYTF.

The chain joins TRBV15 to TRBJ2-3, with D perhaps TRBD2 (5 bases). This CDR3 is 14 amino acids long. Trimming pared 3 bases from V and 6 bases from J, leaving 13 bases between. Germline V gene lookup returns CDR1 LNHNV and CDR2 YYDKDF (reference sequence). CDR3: CATSSLLVPDTQYF. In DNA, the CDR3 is TGTGCCACCAGCAGCCTACTAGTTCCTGATACGCAGTATTTT.

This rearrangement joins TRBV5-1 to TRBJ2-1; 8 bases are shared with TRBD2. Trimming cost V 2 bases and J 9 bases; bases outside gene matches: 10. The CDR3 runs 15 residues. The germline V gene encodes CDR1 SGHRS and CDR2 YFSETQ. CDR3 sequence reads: CASSFLAGSSGEQFF. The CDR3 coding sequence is TGCGCCAGCAGCTTTCTAGCGGGTTCATCTGGTGAGCAGTTCTTC.

This chain's CDR3 is CASSPLLQGSTEAFF. The DNA for the CDR3 is TGTGCCAGTAGTCCCCTTCTCCAGGGAAGCACTGAAGCTTTCTTT. The chain carries TRBV19 and TRBJ1-1; D may be TRBD1 (5 bases). The CDR3 is 15 residues long. Trimming shortened V by 5 bases and J by 4 bases, and 17 bases separated the two germline ends. The germline CDR1 and CDR2 sequences are LNHDA and SQIVND (reference sequence).

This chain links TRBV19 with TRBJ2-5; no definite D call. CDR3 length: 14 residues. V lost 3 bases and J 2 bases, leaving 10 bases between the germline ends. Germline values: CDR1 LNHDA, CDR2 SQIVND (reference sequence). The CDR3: CASSIMAEQETQYF. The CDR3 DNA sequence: TGTGCCAGTAGTATTATGGCGGAACAAGAGACCCAGTACTTC.

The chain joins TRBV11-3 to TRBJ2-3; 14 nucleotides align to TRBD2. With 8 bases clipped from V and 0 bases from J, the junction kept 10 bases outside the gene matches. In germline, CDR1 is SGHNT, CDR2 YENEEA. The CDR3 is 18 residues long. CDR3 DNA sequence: TGTGCCAGCCACAGGACTAGCGGGAGGCTTCCTAGCACAGATACGCAGTATTTT. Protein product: CASHRTSGRLPSTDTQYF.

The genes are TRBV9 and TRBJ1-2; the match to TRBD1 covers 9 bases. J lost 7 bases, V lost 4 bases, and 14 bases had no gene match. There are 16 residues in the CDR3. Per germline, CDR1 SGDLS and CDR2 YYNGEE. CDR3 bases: TGTGCCAGCAGCCCCCGGACAGGGGCTAATAGGGGTGGCTACACCTTC. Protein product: CASSPRTGANRGGYTF. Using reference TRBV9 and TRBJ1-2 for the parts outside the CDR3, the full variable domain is DSGVTQTPKHLITATGQRVTLRCSPRSGDLSVYWYQQSLDQGLQFLIQYYNGEERAKGNILERFSAQQFPDLHSELNLSSLELGDSALYFCASSPRTGANRGGYTFGSGTRLTVV.

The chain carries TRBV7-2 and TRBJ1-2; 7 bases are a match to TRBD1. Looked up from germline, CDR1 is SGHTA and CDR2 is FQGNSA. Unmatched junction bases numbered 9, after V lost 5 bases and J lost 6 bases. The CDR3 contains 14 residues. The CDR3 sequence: CASSTARGWNGYTF. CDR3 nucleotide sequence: TGTGCCAGCAGCACAGCCAGGGGGTGGAATGGCTACACCTTC.

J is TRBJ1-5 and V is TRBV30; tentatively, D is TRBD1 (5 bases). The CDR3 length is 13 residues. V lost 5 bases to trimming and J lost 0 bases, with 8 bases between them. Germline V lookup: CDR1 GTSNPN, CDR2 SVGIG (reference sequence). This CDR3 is CAWARDSNQPQHF. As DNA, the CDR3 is TGTGCCTGGGCCAGGGATAGCAATCAGCCCCAGCATTTT.

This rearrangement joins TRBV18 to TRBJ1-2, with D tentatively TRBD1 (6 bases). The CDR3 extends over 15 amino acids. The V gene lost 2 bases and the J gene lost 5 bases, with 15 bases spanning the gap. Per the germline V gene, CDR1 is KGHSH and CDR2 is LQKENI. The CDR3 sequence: CASSPAVDSKYGYTF. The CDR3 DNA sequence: TGTGCCAGCTCACCAGCCGTGGACAGCAAGTATGGCTACACCTTC.

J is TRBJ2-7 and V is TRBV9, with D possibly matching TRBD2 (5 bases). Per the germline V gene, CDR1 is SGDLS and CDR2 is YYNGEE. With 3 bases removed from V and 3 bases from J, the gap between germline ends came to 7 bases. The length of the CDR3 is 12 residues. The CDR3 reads CASSARDYEQYF. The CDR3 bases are TGTGCCAGCAGCGCCCGGGACTACGAGCAGTACTTC.

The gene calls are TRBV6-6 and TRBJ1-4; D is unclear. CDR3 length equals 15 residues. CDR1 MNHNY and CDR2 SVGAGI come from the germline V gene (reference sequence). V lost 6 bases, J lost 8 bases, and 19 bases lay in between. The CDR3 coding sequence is TGTGCCAGCAGCAACTTCGGAGGGTCATCCGAAAAACTGTTTTTT. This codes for CASSNFGGSSEKLFF.

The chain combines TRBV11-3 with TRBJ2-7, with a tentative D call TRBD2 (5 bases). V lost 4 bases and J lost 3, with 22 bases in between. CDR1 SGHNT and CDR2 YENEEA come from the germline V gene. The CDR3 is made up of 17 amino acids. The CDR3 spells CASSSLGSGFPLYEQYF. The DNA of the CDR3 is TGTGCCAGCAGCTCCCTTGGGAGCGGTTTCCCCCTCTACGAGCAGTACTTC.

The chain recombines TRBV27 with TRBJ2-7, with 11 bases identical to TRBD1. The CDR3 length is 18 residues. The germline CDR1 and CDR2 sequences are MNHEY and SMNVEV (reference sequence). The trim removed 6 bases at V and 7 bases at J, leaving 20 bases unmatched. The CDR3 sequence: CASRPGTGGLAGAREQYF. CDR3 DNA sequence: TGTGCCAGCAGACCCGGGACAGGGGGGTTAGCGGGAGCTCGAGAGCAGTACTTC.

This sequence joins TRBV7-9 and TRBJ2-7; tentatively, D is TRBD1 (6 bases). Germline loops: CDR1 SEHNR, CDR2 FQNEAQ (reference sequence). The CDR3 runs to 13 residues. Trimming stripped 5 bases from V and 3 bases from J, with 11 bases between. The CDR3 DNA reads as TGTGCCAGCAGCCGGGACAAGGACTACGAGCAGTACTTC. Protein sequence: CASSRDKDYEQYF. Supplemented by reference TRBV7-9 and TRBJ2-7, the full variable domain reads DTGVSQNPRHKITKRGQNVTFRCDPISEHNRLYWYRQTLGQGPEFLTYFQNEAQLEKSRLLSDRFSAERPKGSFSTLEIQRTEQGDSAMYLCASSRDKDYEQYFGPGTRLTVT.

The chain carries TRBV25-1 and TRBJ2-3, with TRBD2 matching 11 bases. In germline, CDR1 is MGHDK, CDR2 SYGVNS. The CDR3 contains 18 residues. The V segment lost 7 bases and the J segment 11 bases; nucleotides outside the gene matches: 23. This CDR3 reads CASIRPPLAGGLTEVQYF. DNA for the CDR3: TGTGCCAGCATTCGACCCCCTCTAGCGGGAGGCCTCACAGAGGTGCAGTATTTT.

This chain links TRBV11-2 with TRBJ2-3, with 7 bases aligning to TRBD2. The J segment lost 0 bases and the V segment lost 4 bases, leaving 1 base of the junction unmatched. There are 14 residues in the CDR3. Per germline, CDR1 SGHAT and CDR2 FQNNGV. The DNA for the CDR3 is TGTGCCAGCAGCTATAGCGGGAGCACAGATACGCAGTATTTT. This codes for CASSYSGSTDTQYF.

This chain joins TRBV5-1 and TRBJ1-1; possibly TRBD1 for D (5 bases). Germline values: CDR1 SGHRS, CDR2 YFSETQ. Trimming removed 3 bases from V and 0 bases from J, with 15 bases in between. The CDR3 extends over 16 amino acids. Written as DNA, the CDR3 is TGCGCCAGCAGCTGGGGCCCGACAGAAATGAACACTGAAGCTTTCTTT. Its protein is CASSWGPTEMNTEAFF.

CDR3 nucleotide sequence: TGCGCCAGCAGACTGACAAGTAGCACAGATACGCAGTATTTT. Protein sequence: CASRLTSSTDTQYF. The chain employs TRBV10-2 and TRBJ2-3; D is undetermined. This CDR3 comprises 14 residues. Looked up from germline, CDR1 is WSHSY and CDR2 is SAAADI. Trimming shortened V by 6 bases and J by 0 bases, and 10 bases separated the two germline ends.

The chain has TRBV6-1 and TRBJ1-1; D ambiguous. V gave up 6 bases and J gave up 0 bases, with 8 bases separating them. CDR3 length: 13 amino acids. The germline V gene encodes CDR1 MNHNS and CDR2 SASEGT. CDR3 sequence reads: CASRDTVNTEAFF. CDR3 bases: TGTGCCAGCAGAGATACAGTGAACACTGAAGCTTTCTTT.

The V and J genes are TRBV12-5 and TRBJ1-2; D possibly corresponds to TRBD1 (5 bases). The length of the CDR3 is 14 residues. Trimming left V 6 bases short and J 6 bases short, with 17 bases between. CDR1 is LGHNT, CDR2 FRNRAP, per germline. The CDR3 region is CASGPRTIFNGYTF. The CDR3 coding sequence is TGTGCTAGTGGCCCCCGGACAATTTTTAATGGCTACACCTTC.

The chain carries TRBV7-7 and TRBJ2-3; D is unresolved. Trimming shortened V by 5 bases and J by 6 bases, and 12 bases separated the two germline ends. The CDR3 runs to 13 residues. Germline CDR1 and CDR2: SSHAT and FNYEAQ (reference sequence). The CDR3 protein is CASSPVGVDTQYF. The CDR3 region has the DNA TGTGCCAGCAGCCCGGTTGGTGTGGATACGCAGTATTTT.

This CDR3 is CAWSEQGDQPQHF. CDR3 bases: TGTGCCTGGAGCGAACAGGGGGATCAGCCCCAGCATTTT. The chain combines TRBV30 with TRBJ1-5; TRBD1 matches at 8 bases. The CDR3 has 13 amino acids. V dropped 3 bases and J dropped 5; count of bases not matched to a gene: 3. From germline, CDR1 is GTSNPN and CDR2 SVGIG (reference sequence).

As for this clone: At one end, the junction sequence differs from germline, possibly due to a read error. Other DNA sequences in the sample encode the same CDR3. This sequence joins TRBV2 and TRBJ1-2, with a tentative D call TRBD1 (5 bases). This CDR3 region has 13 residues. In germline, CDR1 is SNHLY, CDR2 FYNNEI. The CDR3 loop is CATGQLSGYGYTF. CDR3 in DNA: TGTGCCACCGGACAACTATCAGGCTATGGCTACACTTTC.

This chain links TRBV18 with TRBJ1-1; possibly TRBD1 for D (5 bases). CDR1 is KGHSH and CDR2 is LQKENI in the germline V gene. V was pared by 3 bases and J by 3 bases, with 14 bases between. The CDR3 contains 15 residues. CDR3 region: CASSPGQPGDTEAFF. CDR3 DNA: TGTGCCAGCTCACCGGGTCAACCGGGGGACACTGAAGCTTTCTTT.